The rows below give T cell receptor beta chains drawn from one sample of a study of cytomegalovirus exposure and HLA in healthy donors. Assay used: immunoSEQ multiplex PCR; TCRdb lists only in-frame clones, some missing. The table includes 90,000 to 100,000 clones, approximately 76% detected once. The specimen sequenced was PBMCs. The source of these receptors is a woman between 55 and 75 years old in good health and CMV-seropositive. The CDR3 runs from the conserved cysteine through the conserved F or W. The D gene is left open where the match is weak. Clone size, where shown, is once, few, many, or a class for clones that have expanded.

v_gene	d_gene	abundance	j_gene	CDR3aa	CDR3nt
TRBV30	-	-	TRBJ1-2	CACSQGGVYGYTF	TGTGCCTGTTCCCAGGGAGGGGTTTATGGCTACACCTTC
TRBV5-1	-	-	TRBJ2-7	CASSLGLTAYEQYF	TGCGCCAGCAGCTTAGGACTAACGGCCTACGAGCAGTACTTC
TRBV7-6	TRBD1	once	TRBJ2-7	CASSLGAGQGTEQYF	TGTGCCAGCAGCTTAGGGGCAGGACAGGGGACCGAGCAGTACTTC
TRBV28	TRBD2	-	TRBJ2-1	CASSLWASGRSNEQFF	TGTGCCAGCAGTTTATGGGCTAGCGGGAGAAGCAATGAGCAGTTCTTC
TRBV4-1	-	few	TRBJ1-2	CASSPPGGLFYTF	TGCGCCAGCAGCCCGCCGGGAGGACTATTCTACACCTTC
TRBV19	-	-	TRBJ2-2	CASSPRGTTGELFF	TGTGCCAGTAGTCCCCGAGGTACCACCGGGGAGCTGTTTTTT
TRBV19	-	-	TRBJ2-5	CASTGRTIPGKETQYF	TGTGCCAGTACAGGCAGAACCATACCGGGGAAAGAGACCCAGTACTTC
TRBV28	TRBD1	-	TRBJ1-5	CASKTGGFQPQHF	TGTGCCAGCAAGACAGGGGGCTTTCAGCCCCAGCATTTT
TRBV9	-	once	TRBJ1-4	CASSERGVTNEKLFF	TGTGCCAGCAGCGAACGGGGGGTCACTAATGAAAAACTGTTTTTT
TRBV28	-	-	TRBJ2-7	CASSSPERRYEQYF	TGTGCCAGCAGTTCTCCAGAGCGGAGGTACGAGCAGTACTTC
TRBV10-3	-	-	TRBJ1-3	CATGGGTGNTIYF	TGTGCCACGGGGGGGGGAACTGGAAACACCATATATTTT
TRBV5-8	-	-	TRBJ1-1	CASSIKWQWNTEAFF	TGTGCCAGCAGCATAAAGTGGCAGTGGAACACTGAAGCTTTCTTT
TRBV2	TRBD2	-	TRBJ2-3	CASSVIGLAGGRDTQYF	TGTGCCAGCAGTGTCATAGGACTAGCGGGAGGTAGAGATACGCAGTATTTT
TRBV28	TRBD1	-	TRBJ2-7	CASSSISGQGGTYEQYF	TGTGCCAGCAGTTCTATTTCGGGACAGGGAGGGACCTACGAGCAGTACTTC
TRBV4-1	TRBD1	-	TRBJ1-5	CASSDGQDLNQPQHF	TGCGCCAGCAGCGACGGACAGGACTTGAATCAGCCCCAGCATTTT
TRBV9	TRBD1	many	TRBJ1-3	CASSDGTDSGNTIYF	TGTGCCAGCAGCGATGGGACAGACTCTGGAAACACCATATATTTT
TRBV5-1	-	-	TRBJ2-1	CASSGGGGTYNEQFF	TGCGCCAGCTCGGGGGGCGGGGGCACCTACAATGAGCAGTTCTTC
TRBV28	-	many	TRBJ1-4	CASSTGAANEKLFF	TGTGCCAGCAGTACAGGCGCGGCTAATGAAAAACTGTTTTTT
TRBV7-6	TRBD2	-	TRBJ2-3	CASSLAQLAGGGDTQYF	TGTGCCAGCAGCTTAGCGCAACTAGCGGGAGGCGGAGATACGCAGTATTTT
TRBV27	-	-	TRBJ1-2	CASRQGNYGYTF	TGTGCCAGCAGGCAGGGAAACTATGGCTACACCTTC
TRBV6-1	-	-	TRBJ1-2	CASSEALRARGYTF	TGTGCCAGCAGTGAAGCGCTCAGGGCCCGGGGCTACACCTTC
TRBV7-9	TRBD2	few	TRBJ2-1	CASSSQGRAGGTEQFF	TGTGCCAGCAGCTCCCAGGGTAGGGCGGGAGGGACGGAGCAGTTCTTC
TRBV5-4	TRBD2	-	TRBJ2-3	CASSSPGLAGGDTQYF	TGTGCCAGCAGCTCACCGGGACTAGCGGGAGGAGATACGCAGTATTTT
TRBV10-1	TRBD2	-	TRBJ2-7	CASSRAGSSYEQYF	TGCGCCAGCAGTCGAGCGGGGAGCTCCTACGAGCAGTACTTC
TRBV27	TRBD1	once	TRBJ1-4	CASYTQGSTNEKLFF	TGTGCCAGCTATACACAGGGGTCAACTAATGAAAAACTGTTTTTT